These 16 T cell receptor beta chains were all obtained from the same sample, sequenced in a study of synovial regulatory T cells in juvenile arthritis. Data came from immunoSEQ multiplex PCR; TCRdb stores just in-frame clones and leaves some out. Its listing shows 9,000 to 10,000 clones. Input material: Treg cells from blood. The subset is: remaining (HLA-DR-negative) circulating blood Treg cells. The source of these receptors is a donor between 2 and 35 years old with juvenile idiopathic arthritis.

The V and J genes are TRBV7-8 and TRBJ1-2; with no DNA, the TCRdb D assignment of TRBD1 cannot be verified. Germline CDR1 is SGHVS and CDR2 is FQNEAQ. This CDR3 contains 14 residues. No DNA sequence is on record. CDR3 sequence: CASSSDRFNYGYTF.

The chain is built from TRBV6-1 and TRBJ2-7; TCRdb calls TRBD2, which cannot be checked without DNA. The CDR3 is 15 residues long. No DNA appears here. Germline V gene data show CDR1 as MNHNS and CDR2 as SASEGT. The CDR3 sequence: CASSVWERGFYEQYF.

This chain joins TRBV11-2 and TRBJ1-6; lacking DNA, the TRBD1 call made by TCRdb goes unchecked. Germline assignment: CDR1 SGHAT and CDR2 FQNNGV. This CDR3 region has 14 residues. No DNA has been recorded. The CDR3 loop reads CASSLGQGDSPLHF. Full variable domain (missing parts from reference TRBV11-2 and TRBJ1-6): EAGVAQSPRYKIIEKRQSVAFWCNPISGHATLYWYQQILGQGPKLLIQFQNNGVVDDSQLPKDRFSAERLKGVDSTLKIQPAKLEDSAVYLCASSLGQGDSPLHFGNGTRLTVT.

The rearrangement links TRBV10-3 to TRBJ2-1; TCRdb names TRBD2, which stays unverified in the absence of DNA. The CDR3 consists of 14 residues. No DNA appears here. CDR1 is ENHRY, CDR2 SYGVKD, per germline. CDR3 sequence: CAISESSTYNEQFF.

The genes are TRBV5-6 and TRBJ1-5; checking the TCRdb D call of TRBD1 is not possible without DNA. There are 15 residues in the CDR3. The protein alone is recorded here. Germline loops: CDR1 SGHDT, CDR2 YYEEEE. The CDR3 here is CASSPGLGKGQPQHF.

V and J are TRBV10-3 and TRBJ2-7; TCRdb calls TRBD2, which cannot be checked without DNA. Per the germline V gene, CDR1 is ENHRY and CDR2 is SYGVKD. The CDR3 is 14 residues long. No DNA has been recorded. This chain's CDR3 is CAISDQREDYEQYF.

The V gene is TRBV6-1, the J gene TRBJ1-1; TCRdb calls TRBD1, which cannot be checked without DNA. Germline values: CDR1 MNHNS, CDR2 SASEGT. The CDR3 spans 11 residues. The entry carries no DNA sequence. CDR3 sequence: CASPKQTEAFF.

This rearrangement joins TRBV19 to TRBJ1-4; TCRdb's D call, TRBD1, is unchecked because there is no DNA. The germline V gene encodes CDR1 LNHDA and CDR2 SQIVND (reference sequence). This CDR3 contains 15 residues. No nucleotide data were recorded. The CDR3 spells CASSISLRGNEKLFF. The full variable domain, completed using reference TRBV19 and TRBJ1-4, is DGGITQSPKYLFRKEGQNVTLSCEQNLNHDAMYWYRQDPGQGLRLIYYSQIVNDFQKGDIAEGYSVSREKKESFPLTVTSAQKNPTAFYLCASSISLRGNEKLFFGSGTQLSVL.

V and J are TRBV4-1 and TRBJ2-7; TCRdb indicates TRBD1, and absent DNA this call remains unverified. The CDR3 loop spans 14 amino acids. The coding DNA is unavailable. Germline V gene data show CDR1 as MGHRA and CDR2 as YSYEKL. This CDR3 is CASSQPTGPYEQYF.

CDR3 loop: CASSVDRVGTEAFF. This chain connects TRBV19 to TRBJ1-1; TCRdb proposes TRBD1, but this gene call is untestable without DNA. CDR3 length: 14 amino acids. The nucleotide record is missing. Germline CDR1 and CDR2: LNHDA and SQIVND (reference sequence).

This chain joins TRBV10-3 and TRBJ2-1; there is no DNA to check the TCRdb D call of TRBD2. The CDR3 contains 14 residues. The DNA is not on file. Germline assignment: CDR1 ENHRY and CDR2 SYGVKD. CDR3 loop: CAIRDVGPGDEQFF.

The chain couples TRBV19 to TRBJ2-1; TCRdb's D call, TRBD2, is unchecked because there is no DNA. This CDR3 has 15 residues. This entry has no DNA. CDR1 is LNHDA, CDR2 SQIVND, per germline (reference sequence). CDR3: CASRLGGRAYNEQFF. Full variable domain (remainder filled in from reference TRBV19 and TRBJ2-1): DGGITQSPKYLFRKEGQNVTLSCEQNLNHDAMYWYRQDPGQGLRLIYYSQIVNDFQKGDIAEGYSVSREKKESFPLTVTSAQKNPTAFYLCASRLGGRAYNEQFFGPGTRLTVL.

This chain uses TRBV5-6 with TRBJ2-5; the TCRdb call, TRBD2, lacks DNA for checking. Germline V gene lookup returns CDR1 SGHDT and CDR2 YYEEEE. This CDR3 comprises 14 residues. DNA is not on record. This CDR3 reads CASSLAVRGETQYF.

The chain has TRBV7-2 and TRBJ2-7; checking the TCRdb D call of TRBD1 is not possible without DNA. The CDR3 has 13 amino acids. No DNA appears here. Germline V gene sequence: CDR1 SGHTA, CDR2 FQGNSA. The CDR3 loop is CASSPGHPYEQYF.

The CDR3 reads CAIARDEQFF. V is TRBV6-1 and J is TRBJ2-1; TCRdb selects TRBD2, and the lack of DNA leaves this call unchecked. CDR1 is MNHNS and CDR2 is SASEGT in the germline V gene. This CDR3 has 10 residues. DNA was not recorded.

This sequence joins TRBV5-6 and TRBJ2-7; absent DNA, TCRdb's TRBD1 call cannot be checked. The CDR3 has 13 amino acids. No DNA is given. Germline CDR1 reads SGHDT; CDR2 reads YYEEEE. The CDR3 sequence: CASSLVTGYEQYF.